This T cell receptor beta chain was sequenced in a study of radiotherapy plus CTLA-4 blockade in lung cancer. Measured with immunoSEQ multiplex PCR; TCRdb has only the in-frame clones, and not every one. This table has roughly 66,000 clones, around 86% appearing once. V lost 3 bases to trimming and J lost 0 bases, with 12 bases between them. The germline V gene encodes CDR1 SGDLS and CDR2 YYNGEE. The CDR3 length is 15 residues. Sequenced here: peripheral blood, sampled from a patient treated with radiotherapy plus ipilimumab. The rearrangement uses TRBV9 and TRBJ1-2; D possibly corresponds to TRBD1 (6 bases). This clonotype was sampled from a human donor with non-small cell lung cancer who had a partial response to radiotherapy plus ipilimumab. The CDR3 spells CASSGGGLANYGYTF. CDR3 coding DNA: TGTGCCAGCAGCGGAGGGGGTTTAGCTAACTATGGCTACACCTTC.